The 17 T cell receptor beta chains given below trace back to one sample, sequenced in a study of T cell responses to AZD1222 COVID-19 vaccine. Repertoires were generated with immunoSEQ multiplex PCR, while TCRdb's copy carries only in-frame clones and drops some. The sample includes approximately 110,000 clones, about 85% of them seen just once. This material consisted of peripheral blood, taken 28 days after the second AZD1222 dose. All receptors come from an adult who received the AZD1222 COVID-19 vaccine.

The chain joins TRBV5-1 to TRBJ2-3, with D maybe TRBD1 (6 bases). CDR1 and CDR2 (germline): SGHRS, YFSETQ. V was trimmed by 8 bases and J by 6 bases, leaving 16 bases between them. CDR3 length: 13 residues. The CDR3: CASRQAPRDTQYF. CDR3 in DNA: TGCGCCAGTCGACAGGCCCCTCGGGATACGCAGTATTTT.

The V call is TRBV19, the J call TRBJ2-2; D may be TRBD1 (5 bases). CDR1 is LNHDA, CDR2 SQIVND, per germline (reference sequence). V was cut by 4 bases and J by 8 bases, with 11 bases left in between. This CDR3 has 13 amino acids. The CDR3: CASSSQGWGELFF. CDR3 DNA sequence: TGTGCCAGTAGTAGCCAGGGTTGGGGGGAGCTGTTTTTT.

This chain connects TRBV6-1 to TRBJ1-5; D is possibly TRBD1 (5 bases). The CDR3 length is 18 residues. V gave up 3 bases and J gave up 4 bases, with 22 bases separating them. Germline V gene sequence: CDR1 MNHNS, CDR2 SASEGT. In nucleotides, the CDR3 is TGTGCCAGCAGTGAGGCCCCGGGGGTACGGGGGGGGAATCAGCCCCAGCATTTT. It is translated as CASSEAPGVRGGNQPQHF.

The chain couples TRBV18 to TRBJ1-1; TRBD1 might be the D (5 bases). Germline lookup yields CDR1 KGHSH and CDR2 LQKENI. V lost 9 bases and J 0 bases, leaving 14 bases between the germline ends. This CDR3 region has 14 residues. The CDR3 protein is CASQQGSMNTEAFF. The CDR3 region has the DNA TGTGCCAGTCAGCAGGGATCCATGAACACTGAAGCTTTCTTT. The complete variable domain, with remaining parts taken from reference TRBV18 and TRBJ1-1, reads NAGVMQNPRHLVRRRGQEARLRCSPMKGHSHVYWYRQLPEEGLKFMVYLQKENIIDESGMPKERFSAEFPKEGPSILRIQQVVRGDSAAYFCASQQGSMNTEAFFGQGTRLTVV.

The chain recombines TRBV7-8 with TRBJ1-3; D is ambiguous. Between the trimmed V and J ends, which lost 5 bases and 7 bases, there was a span of 12 bases. Germline-derived CDR1 and CDR2 are SGHVS and FQNEAQ. This CDR3 is 13 amino acids long. The CDR3 spells CASSLRSRNTIYF. The CDR3 DNA follows: TGTGCCAGCAGCCTTCGGTCGCGGAACACCATATATTTT. Combining the CDR3 with reference TRBV7-8 and TRBJ1-3 gives the whole variable domain GAGVSQSPRYKVAKRGQDVALRCDPISGHVSLFWYQQALGQGPEFLTYFQNEAQLDKSGLPSDRFFAERPEGSVSTLKIQRTQQEDSAVYLCASSLRSRNTIYFGEGSWLTVV.

The rearrangement joins TRBV15 to TRBJ1-2; D not certain. In germline, CDR1 is LNHNV, CDR2 YYDKDF (reference sequence). V lost 1 base to trimming and J lost 4 bases, with 7 bases between them. The CDR3 length is 13 residues. The CDR3 bases are TGTGCCACCAGCAGAGGTCCTCTCTATGGCTACACCTTC. Residues: CATSRGPLYGYTF.

The chain uses TRBV2 and TRBJ1-6, with TRBD1 as a possible D gene (5 bases). The CDR3 is 13 residues long. CDR1 SNHLY and CDR2 FYNNEI come from the germline V gene. Trimming removed 8 bases from V and 6 bases from J, with 11 bases in between. This chain's CDR3 is CASGRDGNSPLHF. The CDR3 DNA sequence: TGTGCCAGCGGGCGGGACGGTAATTCACCCCTCCACTTT.

Details on this clone: The final CDR3 position lacks the conserved phenylalanine or tryptophan, pointing to a likely read error. The limits of the CDR3 on the DNA are not certain, so only TCRdb's listed CDR3 is given. The chain links TRBV6-4 to TRBJ1-2; the table's TRBD1 call for D was not verified on the DNA. Ends included, the CDR3 has 9 residues. Germline CDR1 reads MRHNA; CDR2 reads SNTAGT. CDR3 in amino acids: CASSGGLAL.

The CDR3 sequence: CATSRGTDNEQFF. CDR3 nucleotide sequence: TGTGCCACCAGCAGGGGGACAGACAATGAGCAGTTCTTC. The chain employs TRBV15 and TRBJ2-1, with 7 positions matching TRBD1. With 3 bases clipped from V and 5 bases from J, the junction kept 1 base outside the gene matches. Germline lookup yields CDR1 LNHNV and CDR2 YYDKDF (reference sequence). CDR3 length: 13 residues.

This clone was seen a handful of times. This chain connects TRBV7-2 to TRBJ1-2; D is perhaps TRBD1 (6 bases). The CDR3 covers 16 residues. V was cut by 0 bases and J by 4 bases, with 15 bases left in between. Germline V gene sequence: CDR1 SGHTA, CDR2 FQGNSA. The CDR3 region has the DNA TGTGCCAGCAGCTTAGCGGGGGCCGGGACGTTCTATGGCTACACCTTC. Translated: CASSLAGAGTFYGYTF.

The chain links TRBV7-2 to TRBJ1-6; 7 bases line up with TRBD1. The CDR3 loop spans 14 amino acids. V was clipped by 3 bases and J by 6 bases; unmatched bases: 2. The germline gives CDR1 SGHTA, CDR2 FQGNSA. CDR3 loop: CASSLGQTNSPLHF. The CDR3 DNA is TGTGCCAGCAGCTTGGGACAGACTAATTCACCCCTCCACTTT. Full variable domain (missing parts from reference TRBV7-2 and TRBJ1-6): GAGVSQSPSNKVTEKGKDVELRCDPISGHTALYWYRQSLGQGLEFLIYFQGNSAPDKSGLPSDRFSAERTGGSVSTLTIQRTQQEDSAVYLCASSLGQTNSPLHFGNGTRLTVT.

In this sample, this clone turned up a few times. The rearrangement links TRBV10-3 to TRBJ2-6; no reliable D call. This CDR3 has 16 residues. CDR1 and CDR2 (germline): ENHRY, SYGVKD. V was shortened by 3 bases and J by 0 bases, with 9 bases between the two germline ends. CDR3 region: CAISDERTSGANVLTF. The DNA of the CDR3 is TGTGCCATCAGTGACGAAAGGACCTCTGGGGCCAACGTCCTGACTTTC.

The gene calls are TRBV5-1 and TRBJ2-7, with 8 bases matching TRBD1. This CDR3 comprises 15 residues. Germline CDR1 SGHRS, CDR2 YFSETQ. Losses at the gene ends were 0 bases for V and 1 base for J; bases not matched to a gene: 3. The CDR3 bases are TGCGCCAGCAGCTTGGTGCGGACAGGGTCCTACGAGCAGTACTTC. It is translated as CASSLVRTGSYEQYF.

This clone was observed once. The genes are TRBV9 and TRBJ2-3; 8 nucleotides align to TRBD1. In germline, CDR1 is SGDLS, CDR2 YYNGEE. The CDR3 contains 15 residues. J lost 4 bases, V lost 4 bases, and 8 bases had no gene match. CDR3 bases: TGTGCCAGCAGCCCTAGGACAGGGTTAGCAGATACGCAGTATTTT. Translated: CASSPRTGLADTQYF.

The V gene is TRBV10-3, the J gene TRBJ1-4, with D tentatively TRBD1 (5 bases). This CDR3 has 13 amino acids. V was clipped by 6 bases and J by 8 bases, with 13 bases between them. The germline gives CDR1 ENHRY, CDR2 SYGVKD. This CDR3 reads CAIREGKGEKLFF. As DNA, the CDR3 is TGTGCCATCAGAGAGGGGAAAGGAGAAAAACTGTTTTTT.

This sequence joins TRBV30 and TRBJ1-1; TRBD1 might be the D (6 bases). Germline CDR1 is GTSNPN and CDR2 is SVGIG (reference sequence). Trimming stripped 5 bases from V and 9 bases from J, with 13 bases between. This CDR3 comprises 11 residues. CDR3 bases: TGTGCCTGGGAGGCGGGGGGCAAAGCTTTCTTT. This codes for CAWEAGGKAFF.

The chain has TRBV13 and TRBJ1-2; D possibly corresponds to TRBD1 (6 bases). V dropped 5 bases and J dropped 2 bases, with 9 bases sitting between them. There are 13 residues in the CDR3. Germline lookup yields CDR1 PRHDT and CDR2 FYEKMQ (reference sequence). This CDR3 is CASSDTGNYGYTF. The CDR3 DNA is TGTGCCAGCAGCGACACAGGGAACTATGGCTACACCTTC.